Each of the 28 T cell receptor beta chains below was sequenced from the same sample in a study of OX40 agonist ivuxolimab in advanced cancers. TCRdb's table, derived via immunoSEQ multiplex PCR, lists solely in-frame clones and lacks some. The sample contains 70,000 to 80,000 clones, around 94% of which appear only once. The sample here was CD4+ or CD8+ T cells sorted from blood, taken in a trial of the OX40 agonist ivuxolimab. These receptors originate from an adult with an advanced solid tumor such as melanoma, head and neck, liver or kidney cancer.

The chain couples TRBV2 to TRBJ2-5; D ambiguous. V gave up 9 bases and J gave up 2 bases, with 10 bases separating them. The CDR3 extends over 12 amino acids. Germline V gene sequence: CDR1 SNHLY, CDR2 FYNNEI. The CDR3 coding sequence is TGTGCCAGAAGGACGGAGCAAGAGACCCAGTACTTC. This sequence encodes CARRTEQETQYF.

This clone was recorded once. J is TRBJ2-3 and V is TRBV4-3; 16 bases line up with TRBD2. This CDR3 has 18 residues. V lost 0 bases to trimming and J lost 11 bases; unmatched junction nucleotides: 11. Germline V gene data show CDR1 as LGHNA and CDR2 as YSLEER. The CDR3 nucleotides are TGCGCCAGCAGCCAAGATTATCCCGGGACTAGCGGGGGGGCCGGGCAGTATTTT. Its translation is CASSQDYPGTSGGAGQYF.

V gene TRBV7-2 combines with J gene TRBJ1-1, with D possibly being TRBD1 (6 bases). CDR3 length equals 14 residues. Trimming cost V 6 bases and J 7 bases, with 18 bases left between them. Germline V gene data show CDR1 as SGHTA and CDR2 as FQGNSA. Here the CDR3 reads CASSFLDRFNEAFF. DNA of the CDR3: TGTGCCAGCAGTTTTCTCGACAGGTTTAATGAAGCTTTCTTT.

The chain couples TRBV9 to TRBJ2-2; 7 positions agree with TRBD2. With V trimmed by 3 bases and J by 3 bases, 5 bases remained unmatched. CDR1 is SGDLS, CDR2 YYNGEE, per germline. The CDR3 totals 15 residues. In nucleotides, the CDR3 is TGTGCCAGCAGCGGTGGGGGGGACCACACCGGGGAGCTGTTTTTT. It yields the protein CASSGGGDHTGELFF.

The J gene is TRBJ2-7, the V gene TRBV6-6; D may be TRBD2 (6 bases). CDR3 length: 14 amino acids. Germline V lookup: CDR1 MNHNY, CDR2 SVGAGI (reference sequence). Trimming stripped 7 bases from V and 4 bases from J, with 17 bases between. The CDR3 bases are TGTGCCAGCACCCACAGCGGGTCCTTATACGAGCAGTACTTC. This translates into CASTHSGSLYEQYF.

The chain couples TRBV7-3 to TRBJ2-3, with 7 bases identical to TRBD2. V was clipped by 4 bases and J by 0 bases; unmatched bases: 4. Germline V gene sequence: CDR1 SGHTA, CDR2 FQGTGA. CDR3 length: 15 residues. The CDR3 protein is CASSSSGASTDTQYF. Written as DNA, the CDR3 is TGTGCCAGCAGCTCTAGCGGAGCTAGCACAGATACGCAGTATTTT.

The chain links TRBV25-1 to TRBJ1-6; D gene ambiguous. CDR1 is MGHDK and CDR2 is SYGVNS in the germline V gene. V was cut by 4 bases and J by 5 bases, with 12 bases left in between. This CDR3 region has 15 residues. The CDR3 loop reads CASSAWEGDNSPLHF. The CDR3 nucleotides read TGTGCCAGCAGTGCATGGGAGGGTGATAATTCACCCCTCCACTTT.

As to this clone: Other DNA sequences in the sample encode the same CDR3. The chain links TRBV5-1 to TRBJ2-2; D is uncertain. There are 12 residues in the CDR3. From germline, CDR1 is SGHRS and CDR2 YFSETQ. The V and J ends lost 4 bases and 1 base respectively, with 2 bases between them. CDR3 protein: CASSLNTGELFF. CDR3 nucleotide sequence: TGCGCCAGCAGCCTGAACACCGGGGAGCTGTTTTTT.

This clone showed up just once. V gene TRBV4-3 combines with J gene TRBJ1-1; possibly TRBD1 for D (5 bases). V was shortened by 1 base and J by 0 bases, with 9 bases between the two germline ends. This CDR3 comprises 15 residues. The germline V gene has CDR1 LGHNA and CDR2 YSLEER. The CDR3 spells CASSQAGELNTEAFF. The CDR3 DNA follows: TGCGCCAGCAGCCAAGCGGGGGAGTTGAACACTGAAGCTTTCTTT.

The chain joins TRBV19 to TRBJ1-1; D remains unclear. V lost 1 base and J 4 bases, leaving 13 bases between the germline ends. Germline assignment: CDR1 LNHDA and CDR2 SQIVND (reference sequence). The CDR3 extends over 15 amino acids. As DNA, the CDR3 is TGTGCCAGTAGTATAGGGCTCCAAGGCGGCACTGAAGCTTTCTTT. Translating gives CASSIGLQGGTEAFF.

The V and J genes are TRBV7-2 and TRBJ1-2; D call uncertain. This CDR3 has 17 amino acids. The germline V gene encodes CDR1 SGHTA and CDR2 FQGNSA. V gave up 4 bases and J gave up 4 bases, with 22 bases separating them. Here the CDR3 reads CASSSEDGGSALYGYTF. In nucleotides, the CDR3 is TGTGCCAGCAGCTCAGAAGACGGAGGGTCGGCACTCTATGGCTACACCTTC.

The chain uses TRBV15 and TRBJ2-7; TRBD2 aligns across 9 bases. The CDR3 runs to 12 residues. Trimming cost V 8 bases and J 6 bases; bases outside gene matches: 5. CDR1 is LNHNV and CDR2 is YYDKDF in the germline V gene (reference sequence). The CDR3, as DNA: TGTGCCACCCAGTTAGCGGGAGCCGAGCAGTACTTC. Its protein product is CATQLAGAEQYF.

The V call is TRBV7-9, the J call TRBJ2-7, with 11 bases lining up with TRBD1. The CDR3 runs to 16 residues. V shed 4 bases and J 3 bases; nucleotides not matched to a gene: 8. Looked up from germline, CDR1 is SEHNR and CDR2 is FQNEAQ (reference sequence). DNA for the CDR3: TGTGCCAGCAGCTCGGACAGGGGGCGAGAGATCTACGAGCAGTACTTC. This sequence encodes CASSSDRGREIYEQYF. Supplemented by reference TRBV7-9 and TRBJ2-7, the full variable domain reads DTGVSQNPRHKITKRGQNVTFRCDPISEHNRLYWYRQTLGQGPEFLTYFQNEAQLEKSRLLSDRFSAERPKGSFSTLEIQRTEQGDSAMYLCASSSDRGREIYEQYFGPGTRLTVT.

This chain joins TRBV5-1 and TRBJ2-3, with 7 bases aligning to TRBD2. J gave up 2 bases and V 3 bases, and 9 bases lay outside the gene matches. There are 16 residues in the CDR3. From germline, CDR1 is SGHRS and CDR2 YFSETQ. The CDR3 bases are TGCGCCAGCAGCTCCCTTAGCGGGCCTTTCACAGATACGCAGTATTTT. Its protein product is CASSSLSGPFTDTQYF.

V and J are TRBV18 and TRBJ2-5; TRBD2 matches at 9 bases. The CDR3 length is 14 residues. CDR1 and CDR2 (germline): KGHSH, LQKENI. V lost 6 bases and J lost 9; bases outside the gene matches: 11. The CDR3 loop is CASSQPGLARSQYF. CDR3 nucleotides: TGTGCCAGCTCTCAACCGGGACTAGCAAGGTCCCAGTACTTC.

This clone was seen once. This sequence joins TRBV10-3 and TRBJ2-7, with 7 bases identical to TRBD1. Germline V lookup: CDR1 ENHRY, CDR2 SYGVKD. Unmatched junction bases numbered 9, after V lost 3 bases and J lost 4 bases. This CDR3 is built from 15 residues. CDR3 residues: CAISESGQVPYEQYF. The CDR3 DNA sequence: TGTGCCATCAGTGAATCCGGACAGGTACCTTACGAGCAGTACTTC.

This chain connects TRBV5-6 to TRBJ2-7, with D perhaps matching TRBD1 or TRBD2 (5 bases each). Trimming took 2 bases from V and 2 from J, leaving 8 bases between them. CDR3 length: 13 amino acids. Germline V lookup: CDR1 SGHDT, CDR2 YYEEEE. This chain's CDR3 is CASSLRDPYEQYF. DNA of the CDR3: TGTGCCAGCAGCTTAAGGGACCCCTACGAGCAGTACTTC.

V and J are TRBV27 and TRBJ1-1, with unresolved D. The CDR3 extends over 13 amino acids. Trimming took 0 bases from V and 0 from J, leaving 2 bases between them. Germline V gene sequence: CDR1 MNHEY, CDR2 SMNVEV (reference sequence). The CDR3 nucleotides read TGTGCCAGCAGTTTATCTATGAACACTGAAGCTTTCTTT. Its protein product is CASSLSMNTEAFF.

This chain connects TRBV29-1 to TRBJ1-1; D is perhaps TRBD1 (6 bases). V lost 4 bases and J 1 base, leaving 16 bases between the germline ends. The CDR3 extends over 15 amino acids. Looked up from germline, CDR1 is SQVTM and CDR2 is ANQGSEA. As DNA, the CDR3 is TGCAGCGTTGGATATTACTGGGGGCCGAACACTGAAGCTTTCTTT. Amino acids: CSVGYYWGPNTEAFF.

This chain links TRBV10-2 with TRBJ1-1; D possibly corresponds to TRBD1 (5 bases). V was trimmed by 3 bases and J by 8 bases, leaving 7 bases between them. The CDR3 is 11 amino acids. Per the germline V gene, CDR1 is WSHSY and CDR2 is SAAADI. The chain's CDR3 is CASSDYREAFF. The CDR3 DNA reads TGCGCCAGCAGTGACTACAGGGAAGCTTTCTTT.

The chain joins TRBV6-5 to TRBJ2-1; the D gene is possibly TRBD2 (5 bases). Germline V gives CDR1 MNHEY, CDR2 SVGAGI. This CDR3 has 11 amino acids. Trimming stripped 6 bases from V and 6 bases from J, with 6 bases between. CDR3 nucleotide sequence: TGTGCCAGCAGAGAGGGCAATGAGCAGTTCTTC. Translation: CASREGNEQFF.

This sequence joins TRBV4-1 and TRBJ2-7, with 7 bases that match TRBD1. The CDR3 consists of 14 residues. The V gene end was trimmed by 3 bases and the J gene end by 0 bases; junction bases not matched to a gene: 2. Germline CDR1 reads MGHRA; CDR2 reads YSYEKL. CDR3 region: CASSQPGGSYEQYF. CDR3 nucleotides: TGCGCCAGCAGCCAGCCAGGGGGCTCCTACGAGCAGTACTTC.

This chain uses TRBV15 with TRBJ2-4, with a weak D call TRBD2 (5 bases). Germline V gene lookup returns CDR1 LNHNV and CDR2 YYDKDF (reference sequence). This CDR3 comprises 15 residues. The V end was cut by 0 bases, the J end by 5 bases, with 11 bases between. CDR3 DNA sequence: TGTGCCACCAGCAGAGAACACGCCGGGGAAAACATTCAGTACTTC. It yields the protein CATSREHAGENIQYF.

The CDR3 is CASSEAVAGVEDIQYF. CDR3 DNA: TGTGCCAGCAGTGAAGCCGTGGCAGGGGTTGAAGACATTCAGTACTTC. The chain couples TRBV6-1 to TRBJ2-4; D is perhaps TRBD1 (6 bases). Trimming shortened V by 0 bases and J by 8 bases, and 17 bases separated the two germline ends. CDR3 length equals 16 residues. In germline, CDR1 is MNHNS, CDR2 SASEGT.

The chain joins TRBV28 to TRBJ2-3, with D perhaps matching TRBD2 (6 bases). The CDR3 has 14 residues. Germline V gene lookup returns CDR1 MDHEN and CDR2 SYDVKM. Trimming took off 6 bases at V and 4 bases at J, with 14 bases between the two ends. The CDR3 coding sequence is TGTGCCAGCAGCTCCTCGGGAGTGGCAGATACGCAGTATTTT. Its translation is CASSSSGVADTQYF.

This clone was seen a few times. J is TRBJ1-1 and V is TRBV15; D gene unclear. CDR3 size: 13 residues. Germline loops: CDR1 LNHNV, CDR2 YYDKDF (reference sequence). The germline V and J ends were trimmed by 8 bases and 1 base, with 11 bases remaining between them. The CDR3 here is CATSATSNTEAFF. In DNA, the CDR3 is TGTGCCACCTCGGCCACCTCGAACACTGAAGCTTTCTTT. The variable domain in full, completed from reference TRBV15 and TRBJ1-1, reads DAMVIQNPRYQVTQFGKPVTLSCSQTLNHNVMYWYQQKSSQAPKLLFHYYDKDFNNEADTPDNFQSRRPNTSFCFLDIRSPGLGDTAMYLCATSATSNTEAFFGQGTRLTVV.

This sequence joins TRBV7-9 and TRBJ1-2, with 10 bases aligning to TRBD1. The V gene end was trimmed by 5 bases and the J gene end by 6 bases; junction bases not matched to a gene: 3. The CDR3 runs to 13 residues. CDR1 is SEHNR, CDR2 FQNEAQ, per germline (reference sequence). The CDR3 coding sequence is TGTGCCAGCAGCCTGGGGACAGGGGATGGCTACACCTTC. Translation: CASSLGTGDGYTF.

This clone was seen a single time. The chain employs TRBV7-9 and TRBJ1-1; the D is unclear. The germline V and J ends were trimmed by 8 bases and 6 bases, with 10 bases remaining between them. CDR1 is SEHNR and CDR2 is FQNEAQ in the germline V gene (reference sequence). The CDR3 totals 11 residues. CDR3: CASREGPEAFF. The CDR3 bases are TGTGCCAGCCGGGAAGGCCCTGAAGCTTTCTTT.